This T cell receptor (beta chain) was recorded in a study of beta chain features in type 1 diabetes. The germline gives CDR1 GTSNPN, CDR2 SVGIG (reference sequence). The CDR3 spans 12 residues. Deletions cut 1 base from V and 6 bases from J, with 9 bases between. Investigators reverse transcribed all isolated RNA, so they sequenced expressed TCRB transcripts. About 3.6 million reads were obtained on average from naive, central memory and regulatory T cell samples. Generated by immunoSEQ multiplex PCR, the TCRdb table keeps only in-frame clones and is missing some. The table records tens of thousands of clones, just under 50% of them present only once. Approximately 0.11 L of blood, on average, came from one heparinised draw per donor. By way of CD45RO/CCR7/CD25/CD127/CD95/CD27, the CD4+ regulatory, stem cell-like memory, central memory and naive cells were sorted. Notes on this clone: Antigen unknown.

General study points: The study found that naive, central memory and Treg TCRB repertoires appeared more similar in patients than in healthy donors. TCRB CDR3s were moderately but significantly shorter in Type 1 diabetes patients in all four CD4+ subsets.

Specimen: central memory CD4+ T cells from blood. The TCR was taken from a man aged 30 to 45 with type 1 diabetes. This chain connects TRBV30 to TRBJ1-1; D is undetermined. Written as DNA, the CDR3 is TGTGCCTGGAGTGCAACTTCTGCTGAAGCTTTCTTT. As protein: CAWSATSAEAFF.